This T cell receptor (beta chain) was sequenced during a study of tumor-infiltrating lymphocytes in localized non-small cell lung cancer. The overall study: From each patient, both tumor and uninvolved lung, non-adjacent to tumor, were sampled.

In germline, CDR1 is LNHDA, CDR2 SQIVND (reference sequence). CDR3 length: 16 amino acids. The J segment lost 7 bases and the V segment lost 4 bases, leaving 13 bases of the junction unmatched. As for this clone: What it binds is not known.

Study outcomes and limitations: IM1 and IM2 tumors showed no difference in T-cell fraction.

Method: immunoSEQ multiplex PCR; TCRdb's copy keeps in-frame clones and lacks some. In the table there are several thousand clones, 81% of which are singletons. The sequencing sample was made of uninvolved lung tissue not adjacent to the tumor. The sequence was collected from a human donor with non-small cell lung cancer. The V gene is TRBV19, the J gene TRBJ1-2, with 9 bases matching TRBD1. The CDR3 is CASSKTNPQGAGGYTF. DNA for the CDR3: TGTGCCAGTAGTAAAACCAACCCACAGGGGGCTGGTGGCTACACCTTC.